The rows below give T cell receptor beta chains drawn from one sample of a study of cytomegalovirus exposure and HLA in healthy donors. Assay used: immunoSEQ multiplex PCR; TCRdb lists only in-frame clones, some missing. The data contain 90,000 to 140,000 clones, 60% to 80% of them singletons. The sequencing input was PBMCs. These receptors were obtained from a man between 25 and 39 years old in good health and CMV-seronegative. CDR3s include the opening cysteine and the closing phenylalanine or tryptophan. A D gene is named only where the DNA matches it firmly. The size entry is marked missing in some rows and otherwise reads once, few, many or a size class.

clone size	V gene	J gene	CDR3 length	D gene	CDR3 DNA	CDR3 protein
.	TRBV7-2	TRBJ1-3	14	.	TGTGCCAGCAGCCCCGGGAGCTCTGGAAACACCATATATTTT	CASSPGSSGNTIYF
few	TRBV7-2	TRBJ1-4	16	TRBD1	TGTGCCAGCAGCTACCACTCCGGGACAGGGGACGAAAAACTGTTTTTT	CASSYHSGTGDEKLFF
once	TRBV4-3	TRBJ2-5	15	TRBD2	TGCGCCAGCAGCCAAGATAGCGGGTCTCAAGAGGCCCAGTACTTC	CASSQDSGSQEAQYF
.	TRBV7-3	TRBJ2-2	16	TRBD2	TGTGCCAGCAGCGGTGGACTAGCGGGAGGGCCTGGGGAGCTGTTTTTT	CASSGGLAGGPGELFF
.	TRBV28	TRBJ1-1	14	.	TGTGCCAGCAGTTTAGGAGAAGCATGGGTTGAAGCTTTCTTT	CASSLGEAWVEAFF
.	TRBV29-1	TRBJ2-7	14	TRBD2	TGCAGCGCGCGTCGCGGGACTAGCTCCTACGAGCAGTACTTC	CSARRGTSSYEQYF
.	TRBV10-3	TRBJ2-7	15	.	TGTGCCATCAGTGCGGGGGGGGACAGCACCTACGAGCAGTACTTC	CAISAGGDSTYEQYF
.	TRBV7-2	TRBJ2-7	15	TRBD2	TGTGCCAGCAGCTTAGGCACTAGCGGGAGAAGCGAGCAGTACTTC	CASSLGTSGRSEQYF
.	TRBV25-1	TRBJ1-4	15	.	TGTGCCAGCAGTGAGGTTCTGGGGCTTGGTGAAAAACTGTTTTTT	CASSEVLGLGEKLFF
.	TRBV19	TRBJ2-3	16	TRBD2	TGTGCCAGTAGTCGGCTCAGGGGACTAGCGGGAGCTACGCAGTATTTT	CASSRLRGLAGATQYF
.	TRBV6-5	TRBJ1-2	12	.	TGTGCCAGCAAGCGGGGGAACTATGGCTACACCTTC	CASKRGNYGYTF
.	TRBV4-3	TRBJ2-5	15	.	TGCGCCAGCAGCCAAGATGGGGGGGGGCCGAAGACCCAGTACTTC	CASSQDGGGPKTQYF
.	TRBV7-8	TRBJ1-3	18	TRBD1	TGTGCCAGCAGCCGCCGGGACAGTACCTCAAACTCTGGAAACACCATATATTTT	CASSRRDSTSNSGNTIYF
.	TRBV19	TRBJ1-5	15	.	TGTGCCAGTAGTGCCCCGGGACAAGGAAATCAGCCCCAGCATTTT	CASSAPGQGNQPQHF
few	TRBV7-9	TRBJ2-2	17	TRBD1	TGTGCCAGCAGCTTGCGTGCAAGGACAGGGGACACCGGGGAGCTGTTTTTT	CASSLRARTGDTGELFF
.	TRBV29-1	TRBJ1-3	13	.	TGCAGCGCACAGGTTAACTCTGGAAACACCATATATTTT	CSAQVNSGNTIYF
.	TRBV15	TRBJ1-5	13	.	TGTGCCACCAGCACAGGGGTTCGTCAGCCCCAGCATTTT	CATSTGVRQPQHF
.	TRBV28	TRBJ1-4	12	.	TGTGCCGGAAGACACGGGAGTGAAAAACTGTTTTTT	CAGRHGSEKLFF
few	TRBV25-1	TRBJ1-3	11	.	TGTGCCAGCAGTGATAAGCAGGGCTTATATTTT	CASSDKQGLYF
.	TRBV9	TRBJ2-7	13	.	TGTGCCAGCAGCGCGACCGGGACCTACGAGCAGTACTTC	CASSATGTYEQYF
.	TRBV18	TRBJ1-2	14	.	TGTGCCAGCTCACCCGAGACAGGACACTATGGCTACACCTTC	CASSPETGHYGYTF
.	TRBV4-2	TRBJ2-1	16	TRBD2	TGTGCCAGCAGCCAGGGAGGACTAGCGGGTGGGGATGAGCAGTTCTTC	CASSQGGLAGGDEQFF
.	TRBV7-2	TRBJ2-7	15	TRBD2	TGTGCCAGCAGCGAGACTAGCGGGAGATCCTACGAGCAGTACTTC	CASSETSGRSYEQYF
.	TRBV30	TRBJ1-1	13	.	TGTGCCTGGAGTGTACGGGGGGACACTGAAGCTTTCTTT	CAWSVRGDTEAFF
few	TRBV27	TRBJ1-5	17	.	TGTGCCAGCAGTTCCCTAATGGGGCGTATGAGCAATCAGCCCCAGCATTTT	CASSSLMGRMSNQPQHF
few	TRBV5-6	TRBJ2-5	14	TRBD2	TGTGCCAGCAGCTCGATAGCGGGACTAAGGGGGCAGTACTTC	CASSSIAGLRGQYF
.	TRBV5-1	TRBJ2-1	14	TRBD2	TGCGCCAGCAGGGTTAGCGGGACATACAATGAGCAGTTCTTC	CASRVSGTYNEQFF
.	TRBV29-1	TRBJ2-5	13	TRBD2	TGCAGCGTTACTAGCGGCCACCAAGAGACCCAGTACTTC	CSVTSGHQETQYF
.	TRBV6-5	TRBJ1-1	13	.	TGTGCCAGCAGACGGGACATGAACACTGAAGCTTTCTTT	CASRRDMNTEAFF
.	TRBV7-9	TRBJ2-7	14	.	TGTGCCAGCAGCTTTGCCTTACACTCCTACGAGCAGTACTTC	CASSFALHSYEQYF
.	TRBV7-9	TRBJ2-5	16	TRBD2	TGTGCCAGCAGCCCCGGGACTAGCGGCCTTCAAGAGACCCAGTACTTC	CASSPGTSGLQETQYF
.	TRBV9	TRBJ2-1	15	TRBD1	TGTGCCAGCAGCGCAGACAGGGGCACCTACAATGAGCAGTTCTTC	CASSADRGTYNEQFF
once	TRBV7-6	TRBJ2-1	17	TRBD2	TGTGCCAGCAGCTTACAGCTGCGGGAGGGCCGCGACAATGAGCAGTTCTTC	CASSLQLREGRDNEQFF
.	TRBV5-4	TRBJ2-1	16	TRBD2	TGTGCCAGCAGCAGGGGAGGGGCGAACTCCTACAATGAGCAGTTCTTC	CASSRGGANSYNEQFF
.	TRBV7-9	TRBJ1-1	14	.	TGTGCCAGCAGCCGAGGACGGGAGAACACTGAAGCTTTCTTT	CASSRGRENTEAFF
.	TRBV29-1	TRBJ1-2	16	.	TGCAGCGCCATTGGGGCAGGGAATAGGCTTATTGGTGGCTACACCTTC	CSAIGAGNRLIGGYTF
.	TRBV27	TRBJ2-2	16	TRBD2	TGTGCCAGCAAATTGTCTGGGACTAGCGGGACCGGGGAGCTGTTTTTT	CASKLSGTSGTGELFF
.	TRBV6-6	TRBJ1-5	14	.	TGTGCCAGCAGTTCCCTCGGTGGCAATCAGCCCCAGCATTTT	CASSSLGGNQPQHF
.	TRBV7-9	TRBJ1-4	16	.	TGTTCCAGCAGCCCACAGGGTTTTGGGACTAATGAAAAACTGTTTTTT	CSSSPQGFGTNEKLFF
.	TRBV7-2	TRBJ2-1	17	.	TGTGCCAGCAGCTTAATCCCTGCAGGGGTTCTCGACAATGAGCAGTTCTTC	CASSLIPAGVLDNEQFF
.	TRBV5-1	TRBJ1-5	15	TRBD1	TGCGCCAGCAGCTTAGAGGGGACAGGGAATCAGCCCCAGCATTTT	CASSLEGTGNQPQHF
.	TRBV4-1	TRBJ2-5	17	.	TGCGCCAGCAGCCAAGTAAACAGACGAGATAGACAAGAGACCCAGTACTTC	CASSQVNRRDRQETQYF
.	TRBV14	TRBJ2-1	17	.	TGTGCCAGCAGCCAAGAGAGGAAGAAGATCCGGGAAGGTGAGCAGTTCTTC	CASSQERKKIREGEQFF
.	TRBV14	TRBJ2-5	16	TRBD2	TGTGCCAGCAGCCAACTGAGCGGGAGGCGGGAAGAGACCCAGTACTTC	CASSQLSGRREETQYF
.	TRBV19	TRBJ1-2	14	TRBD1	TGTGCCAGTAGTCCCCTGACAGGGCACTATGGCTACACCTTC	CASSPLTGHYGYTF
.	TRBV2	TRBJ2-3	13	.	TGTGCCAGCACCCCTAGTGGGAGGGATACGCAGTATTTT	CASTPSGRDTQYF
.	TRBV7-2	TRBJ2-5	12	.	TGTGCCAGCAGCTTGAGGGGGGGGACCCAGTACTTC	CASSLRGGTQYF
few	TRBV4-3	TRBJ2-1	16	TRBD2	TGCGCCAGCAGCCAAGATCCAGCGGGAGAGTACAATGAGCAGTTCTTC	CASSQDPAGEYNEQFF
few	TRBV14	TRBJ2-7	16	TRBD2	TGTGCCAGCAGCCCTTCGCTAGCGGGAGGTTCCTACGAGCAGTACTTC	CASSPSLAGGSYEQYF
.	TRBV7-2	TRBJ2-3	14	.	TGTGCCAGCAGCACCTCTGGGGCCACAGATACGCAGTATTTT	CASSTSGATDTQYF
.	TRBV29-1	TRBJ1-2	14	.	TGCAGCGTTGACTCCCCGGGGGGCCTCTATGGCTACACCTTC	CSVDSPGGLYGYTF
once	TRBV5-1	TRBJ2-3	20	TRBD2	TGCGCCAGCAGCTTGAGCCCAGGGACTAGCGGGATCCCTAGCACAGATACGCAGTATTTT	CASSLSPGTSGIPSTDTQYF
.	TRBV28	TRBJ1-2	12	.	TGTGCCAGCACCGCCGGGAGCTATGGCTACACCTTC	CASTAGSYGYTF
.	TRBV15	TRBJ2-7	15	TRBD1	TGTGCCACCAGCAGGGGGACAGGGGGATCCTACGAGCAGTACTTC	CATSRGTGGSYEQYF
.	TRBV7-6	TRBJ2-1	16	TRBD2	TGTGCCAGCAGCTCACAGACTAGCGGGCATTACAATGAGCAGTTCTTC	CASSSQTSGHYNEQFF